The 21 T cell receptor beta chains below come from one sample, sequenced in a study of shared clonotypes between healthy human individuals. Profiled with immunoSEQ multiplex PCR; TCRdb holds only in-frame clones, not every one. The top ten hold roughly 0.13% of the sample, which has under 2,500,000 clones, under 97% seen once. The sequenced sample consisted of naive CD4+ T cells sorted from blood. Subset described: CD45RA+ positively selected. The receptors here all came from a man between 18 and 29 years old in good health.

V is TRBV5-1 and J is TRBJ2-5; 7 bases are shared with TRBD2. Germline V CDR1 and CDR2: SGHRS, YFSETQ. This CDR3 is 14 amino acids long. The V and J ends lost 0 bases and 4 bases, in that order; junction bases with no gene match: 3. CDR3 residues: CASSLGASGETQYF. CDR3 nucleotide sequence: TGCGCCAGCAGCTTGGGGGCTAGCGGAGAGACCCAGTACTTC. The variable domain in full, completed from reference TRBV5-1 and TRBJ2-5, reads KAGVTQTPRYLIKTRGQQVTLSCSPISGHRSVSWYQQTPGQGLQFLFEYFSETQRNKGNFPGRFSGRQFSNSRSEMNVSTLELGDSALYLCASSLGASGETQYFGPGTRLLVL.

The CDR3 reads CASSLYSGTDTQYF. As DNA, the CDR3 is TGTGCCAGCAGCTTATATAGCGGCACAGATACGCAGTATTTT. The V gene is TRBV7-2, the J gene TRBJ2-3; possible D gene TRBD2, 5 bases. Trimming shortened V by 2 bases and J by 1 base, and 7 bases separated the two germline ends. Germline CDR1 reads SGHTA; CDR2 reads FQGNSA. This CDR3 region has 14 residues.

V is TRBV14 and J is TRBJ2-7; D may be TRBD2 (6 bases). CDR1 and CDR2 (germline): SGHDN, FVKESK. V lost 4 bases, J lost 7 bases, and 14 bases lay in between. The CDR3 is 13 residues long. The CDR3: CASSRGLTLEQYF. The CDR3 DNA sequence: TGTGCCAGCAGCCGGGGACTGACCCTGGAGCAGTACTTC.

V gene TRBV2 combines with J gene TRBJ1-6, with 11 bases matching TRBD1. The ends lost 7 bases at V and 7 bases at J; junction bases unmatched: 9. The V gene's germline CDR1 is SNHLY and CDR2 FYNNEI. This CDR3 contains 16 residues. The CDR3 loop is CASIGQGALDNSPLHF. The DNA of the CDR3 is TGTGCCAGCATAGGACAGGGGGCTCTTGACAATTCACCCCTCCACTTT. The full variable domain, rest sourced from reference TRBV2 and TRBJ1-6, is EPEVTQTPSHQVTQMGQEVILRCVPISNHLYFYWYRQILGQKVEFLVSFYNNEISEKSEIFDDQFSVERPDGSNFTLKIRSTKLEDSAMYFCASIGQGALDNSPLHFGNGTRLTVT.

J is TRBJ2-1 and V is TRBV10-3; D may be TRBD1 (5 bases). This CDR3 contains 14 residues. Germline V lookup: CDR1 ENHRY, CDR2 SYGVKD. Trimming pared 6 bases from V and 2 bases from J, leaving 11 bases between. CDR3 bases: TGTGCCATCAGGCACGACAGTACCTACAATGAGCAGTTCTTC. Its translation: CAIRHDSTYNEQFF.

A note on this clone: Other nucleotide sequences in the sample specify the same CDR3. The chain recombines TRBV27 with TRBJ1-6; 10 bases fit TRBD1. Germline V gives CDR1 MNHEY, CDR2 SMNVEV (reference sequence). After removal of 5 bases from V and 6 bases from J, the junction contained 1 base not matched to a gene. The CDR3 sequence is 14 residues long. The CDR3 reads CASSRDRGNSPLHF. CDR3 sequence (DNA): TGTGCCAGCAGTCGGGACAGGGGTAATTCACCCCTCCACTTT.

The chain combines TRBV6-4 with TRBJ1-6; the D is unclear. The CDR3 sequence is 16 residues long. The V gene's germline CDR1 is MRHNA and CDR2 SNTAGT. Trimming took off 3 bases at V and 3 bases at J, with 12 bases between the two ends. CDR3 loop: CASSDEGGIYNSPLHF. Here the CDR3 DNA reads TGTGCCAGCAGTGATGAAGGCGGCATCTATAATTCACCCCTCCACTTT.

The rearrangement uses TRBV5-6 and TRBJ2-6, with 11 nucleotides matching TRBD1. V gave up 3 bases and J gave up 2 bases; unmatched junction bases: 4. The CDR3 spans 17 residues. Germline V gives CDR1 SGHDT, CDR2 YYEEEE. In nucleotides, the CDR3 is TGTGCCAGCAGCTCAGGGACAGGGGGAGCTGGGGCCAACGTCCTGACTTTC. The encoded protein is CASSSGTGGAGANVLTF.

The chain uses TRBV11-2 and TRBJ2-3, with D perhaps matching TRBD1 (6 bases). The germline CDR1 and CDR2 sequences are SGHAT and FQNNGV. The CDR3 extends over 15 amino acids. The ends were cut back, 5 bases at V and 0 bases at J, with 12 bases in the middle. The CDR3 DNA is TGTGCCAGCAGCCCAACAGGGCTCAGCACAGATACGCAGTATTTT. Translating it yields CASSPTGLSTDTQYF.

Concerning this clone: The sample holds other DNA sequences that translate to the same CDR3. The chain links TRBV29-1 to TRBJ2-5; 7 nucleotides line up with TRBD1. Germline V CDR1 and CDR2: SQVTM, ANQGSEA. V trimming: 5 bases; J trimming: 0 bases; junction bases outside the gene matches: 0. The CDR3 covers 12 residues. CDR3 sequence: CSVTGDQETQYF. The CDR3 DNA follows: TGCAGCGTTACAGGGGACCAAGAGACCCAGTACTTC.

This clone was detected only once. This specimen includes other DNA sequences encoding the same CDR3. CDR3 protein: CASRGSYEQYF. DNA for the CDR3: TGTGCCAGCAGGGGGTCCTACGAGCAGTACTTC. The V call is TRBV6-1, the J call TRBJ2-7; unclear D gene. CDR3 size: 11 residues. Germline-derived CDR1 and CDR2 are MNHNS and SASEGT. V shed 6 bases and J shed 1 base, with 4 bases lying between them.

The table lists this clone with a count of one. The genes are TRBV6-5 and TRBJ2-2, with 14 bases aligning to TRBD2. The V gene end was trimmed by 8 bases and the J gene end by 4 bases; junction bases not matched to a gene: 3. Germline V gene sequence: CDR1 MNHEY, CDR2 SVGAGI. The CDR3 runs to 15 residues. The CDR3 nucleotides are TGTGCCAGCGGGGGACTAGCGGGGGTCACCGGGGAGCTGTTTTTT. The encoded protein is CASGGLAGVTGELFF.

The chain is built from TRBV7-2 and TRBJ1-5, with TRBD1 matching 7 bases. V dropped 4 bases and J dropped 6; count of bases not matched to a gene: 6. The CDR3 spans 14 residues. Per the germline V gene, CDR1 is SGHTA and CDR2 is FQGNSA. This CDR3 reads CASSSDRAGQPQHF. DNA for the CDR3: TGTGCCAGCAGCTCCGACAGGGCTGGTCAGCCCCAGCATTTT.

Remarks on this clone: Different DNA sequences within this sample yield the same CDR3. J is TRBJ2-1 and V is TRBV7-9; TRBD1 aligns across 11 bases. V lost 5 bases and J lost 4; bases outside the gene matches: 4. From germline, CDR1 is SEHNR and CDR2 FQNEAQ (reference sequence). The CDR3 sequence is 15 residues long. The CDR3 loop is CASSLGQGAYNEQFF. The CDR3 nucleotides read TGTGCCAGCAGCCTAGGACAGGGGGCTTACAATGAGCAGTTCTTC.

The chain joins TRBV2 to TRBJ2-5; 7 positions agree with TRBD1. CDR1 is SNHLY, CDR2 FYNNEI, per germline. With V trimmed by 7 bases and J by 5 bases, 10 bases remained unmatched. The CDR3 runs 14 residues. CDR3 DNA: TGTGCCAGCACCCAGGGGGTCTTGGGGGAGACCCAGTACTTC. Encoded protein: CASTQGVLGETQYF.

Concerning this clone itself: A junction boundary mismatches the germline segment, possibly from a read error. The J gene is TRBJ2-7, the V gene TRBV5-8; TRBD1 or TRBD2 may be the D gene (6 bases each). The germline V gene encodes CDR1 SGHTS and CDR2 YDEGEE. This CDR3 comprises 15 residues. The CDR3 sequence is CASSFTGAKSCEQYF. The CDR3 DNA follows: TGTGCCAGCAGCTTCACGGGGGCAAAGTCCTGCGAGCAGTACTTC.

This clone was counted a single time. The chain joins TRBV6-6 to TRBJ2-7; D call uncertain. Trimming removed 5 bases from V and 3 bases from J, with 5 bases in between. This CDR3 has 11 residues. The germline CDR1 and CDR2 sequences are MNHNY and SVGAGI (reference sequence). The CDR3 DNA sequence: TGTGCCAGCAGTGCCCACTACGAGCAGTACTTC. Amino acids: CASSAHYEQYF.

The gene calls are TRBV7-2 and TRBJ2-7; 7 positions match TRBD2. The V gene's germline CDR1 is SGHTA and CDR2 FQGNSA. The CDR3 totals 14 residues. The trim removed 1 base at V and 2 bases at J, leaving 2 bases unmatched. The CDR3 spells CASSLEAGTYEQYF. CDR3 sequence (DNA): TGTGCCAGCAGCTTAGAAGCGGGAACCTACGAGCAGTACTTC.

The J gene is TRBJ1-5, the V gene TRBV6-1, with D perhaps matching TRBD1 (6 bases). The CDR3 sequence is 15 residues long. V was trimmed by 6 bases and J by 2 bases, leaving 14 bases between them. Germline-derived CDR1 and CDR2 are MNHNS and SASEGT. CDR3 sequence (DNA): TGTGCCAGCAGGCTCCGGGGGGGCCGCAATCAGCCCCAGCATTTT. Translated, it gives CASRLRGGRNQPQHF.

The genes are TRBV9 and TRBJ2-5; D is unresolved. Germline CDR1 and CDR2: SGDLS and YYNGEE. Trimming took 0 bases from V and 3 from J, leaving 9 bases between them. The CDR3 sequence is 14 residues long. DNA of the CDR3: TGTGCCAGCAGCGTAGGAAGTCTCGAAGAGACCCAGTACTTC. It encodes CASSVGSLEETQYF.

This chain connects TRBV28 to TRBJ1-1; 8 positions agree with TRBD1. This CDR3 has 14 amino acids. V shed 6 bases and J 5 bases; nucleotides not matched to a gene: 8. Looked up from germline, CDR1 is MDHEN and CDR2 is SYDVKM. The CDR3 sequence is CASRQTGGRTEAFF. The CDR3 DNA reads TGTGCCAGCAGGCAAACAGGGGGTCGAACTGAAGCTTTCTTT. Complete variable domain (other parts from reference TRBV28 and TRBJ1-1): DVKVTQSSRYLVKRTGEKVFLECVQDMDHENMFWYRQDPGLGLRLIYFSYDVKMKEKGDIPEGYSVSREKKERFSLILESASTNQTSMYLCASRQTGGRTEAFFGQGTRLTVV.